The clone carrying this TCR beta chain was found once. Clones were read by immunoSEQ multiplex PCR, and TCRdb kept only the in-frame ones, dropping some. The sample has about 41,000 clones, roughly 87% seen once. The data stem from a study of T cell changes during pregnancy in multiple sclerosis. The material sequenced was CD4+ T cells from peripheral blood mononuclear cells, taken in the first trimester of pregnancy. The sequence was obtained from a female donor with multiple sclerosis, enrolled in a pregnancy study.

The CDR3 loop reads CASTAWLDTEAFF. The CDR3 DNA follows: TGTGCCAGCACCGCCTGGCTGGACACTGAAGCTTTCTTT. The chain employs TRBV28 and TRBJ1-1; D is undetermined. Trimming pared 7 bases from V and 3 bases from J, leaving 12 bases between. This CDR3 is 13 amino acids long. CDR1 MDHEN and CDR2 SYDVKM come from the germline V gene.